Ten or more counts support the clone carrying this T cell receptor (beta chain). This specimen belongs to a study of blood T cell repertoires in COVID-19. The repertoire was sequenced with immunoSEQ multiplex PCR; TCRdb's copy has only in-frame clones and lacks some. Of about 140,000 clones in the sample, roughly 84% were seen once. Material for sequencing was peripheral blood. The receptor was isolated from a man aged 25-40 years with COVID-19, enrolled during active disease.

CDR3 DNA sequence: TGTGCCAGCAGCCTACGGGGAGGCGTCTCCTACAATGAGCAGTTCTTC. It specifies CASSLRGGVSYNEQFF. This chain connects TRBV5-4 to TRBJ2-1; D is possibly TRBD2 (6 bases). Germline CDR1 is SGHNT and CDR2 is YYREEE (reference sequence). V was shortened by 4 bases and J by 0 bases, with 14 bases between the two germline ends. The CDR3 runs 16 residues.